Included here is one T cell receptor (beta chain) sequence, with context. This entry belongs to a study of blood T cell repertoires in COVID-19. Sequenced by immunoSEQ multiplex PCR; TCRdb stores in-frame clones only, minus some. The table records 150,000 to 200,000 clones, 70% to 85% of them present only once. Germline assignment: CDR1 MNHEY and CDR2 SVGAGI. J lost 6 bases, V lost 2 bases, and 3 bases had no gene match. The CDR3 runs to 14 residues. The source material was peripheral blood. The genes are TRBV6-5 and TRBJ2-7; 11 bases align to TRBD2. This TCR derives from an elderly woman with acute or convalescent COVID-19. CDR3 loop: CASSYSLAGGEQYF. CDR3 DNA: TGTGCCAGCAGTTACAGTCTAGCGGGAGGCGAGCAGTACTTC.